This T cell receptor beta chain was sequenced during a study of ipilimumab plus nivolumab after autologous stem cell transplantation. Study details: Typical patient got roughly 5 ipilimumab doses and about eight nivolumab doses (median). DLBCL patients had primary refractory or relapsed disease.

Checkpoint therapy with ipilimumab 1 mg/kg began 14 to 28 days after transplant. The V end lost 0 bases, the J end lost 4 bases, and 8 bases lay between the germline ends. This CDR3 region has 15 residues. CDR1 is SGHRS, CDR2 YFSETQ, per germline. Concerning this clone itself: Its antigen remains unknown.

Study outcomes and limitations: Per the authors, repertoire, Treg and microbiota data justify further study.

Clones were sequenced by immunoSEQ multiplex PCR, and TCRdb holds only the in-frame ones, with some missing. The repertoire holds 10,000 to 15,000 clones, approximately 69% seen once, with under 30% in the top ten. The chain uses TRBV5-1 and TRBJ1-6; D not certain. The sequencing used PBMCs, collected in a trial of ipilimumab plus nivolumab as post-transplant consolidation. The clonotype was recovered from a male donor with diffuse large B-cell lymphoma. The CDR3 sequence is CASSLEVAYNSPLHF. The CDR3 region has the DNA TGCGCCAGCAGCTTGGAAGTCGCGTATAATTCACCCCTCCACTTT.